The sequence of this T cell receptor beta chain was determined in a study of cytomegalovirus exposure and HLA in healthy donors (dated by TCRdb to the late 2010s). A note on the overall study: In an earlier analysis of 550 to 750 of the donors, 276 Gb of sequence data and 90 million to 120 million unique TCR beta sequences from approximately 180 million T cells were reported. An early release that covered fewer than 800 HLA-typed donors contained approximately 300 gigabases of sequencing data and 70 million to 100 million unique TCR sequences. Of the 300 to 400 genotyped donors, over 70% fell in the genetic ancestry cluster associated with self-reported Caucasian donors. The study was designed to test whether signatures of past pathogen exposure could be identified by cataloging public T cell receptors. The study used immunosequencing to profile the T cell repertoires of under 700 subjects and linked those repertoires to cytomegalovirus serostatus. Along with the 666-subject first cohort, a separate validation cohort of over a hundred different subjects was used. To predict cytomegalovirus infection status, the study brought together high-throughput TCR immunosequencing, statistical association of individual TCRs with disease status, and machine learning. In a later analysis, previously published TCR beta repertoires from fewer than 750 donors were re-analyzed and high-resolution HLA genotyping was added so that TCR occurrence patterns could be studied. Rather than drawing on any new phenotypic data, the later analysis identified candidate immune exposures from TCR beta sequences and the way those sequences occurred across donors. In an earlier analysis of roughly 540 of the donors, high-throughput TCR beta sequencing was used to judge whether each TCR beta V gene segment behaved as functional or pseudogenic. Alongside the repertoire data, information on donor age, sex, ethnicity and CMV serostatus was compiled. In a later genetic analysis, genome-wide SNP genotypes for about 60% of the 666 donors were used, and that subset was treated as a discovery cohort. All discovery cohort repertoires had been generated on a single sequencing platform. Both class I and class II loci were covered by HLA typing, at four-digit resolution. The number of donors typed differed by locus, with roughly 620-630 for A, B, C, DRB1 and DQB1, around 520 for DQA1, nearly 610 for DPA1, and 472 for DPB1. A handful of DR-DQ haplotypes were handled as single units for association and clustering because linkage in the cohort was strong. On average, roughly 250,000 unique TCR beta nucleotide sequences were sequenced per donor among 398 genotyped donors of the cohort, with roughly 18% of those sequences being non-productive.

What the research found in general, with its limitations: V-gene and J-gene trimming of TCR beta chains was associated with a missense DCLRE1C variant in a later genetic analysis, and the association was replicated in an independent cohort. In vitro tests confirmed that three of the cytomegalovirus-associated TCR beta chains recognize cytomegalovirus antigens. Compared with equally common non-associated chains, HLA-associated TCR beta chains in a later analysis were more clonally expanded and had lower generation probabilities. About 15 rarely observed V segments, including chromosome 9 orphons, were excluded from the earlier analysis of almost 600 of the donors because counts were too low. In a later genetic analysis, fewer N-insertions in productive TCRs were reported among donors in an Asian-associated ancestry cluster than the approximately 710-donor mean. A later analysis found that most CMV-associated TCR beta chains appeared HLA-restricted, with HLA associations seemingly driven largely by CMV exposure. Roughly uniform sequencing depth across donors was assumed in presence/absence analyses, although this assumption may not hold. In both the original and validation cohorts, the classifier was reported to diagnose cytomegalovirus status with high specificity and sensitivity. According to a later analysis, TCR association rates differed among HLA loci, with DRB1 alleles showing the most associated TCRs and HLA-C alleles showing the fewest. A total of roughly 160 TCR beta chains were listed by the study as associated with cytomegalovirus. Correlated functional status among segregating V segments might reflect linkage disequilibrium, but an unknown experimental factor could not be ruled out. A further reported finding was that TCR beta sequences accurately predicted the HLA-A and HLA-B alleles for most subjects in the first cohort. When HLA alleles, especially DR and DQ, strongly co-occurred, TCR associations were difficult to assign to individual alleles. At a false discovery rate of 0.05, a later analysis linked 16,000 or so TCR beta sequences to specific HLA alleles. Because the 87-base-pair reads could not distinguish some IMGT-functional V segments, including TRBV6-2 and TRBV6-3, those segments were excluded. In an earlier analysis of 450 to 750 of the donors, most TCR beta V segments appeared in productive rearrangements about 90% or about 30% of the time, broadly matching IMGT annotations. For the cohort, immune exposure information was limited to CMV serostatus. A cluster of highly shared sequence variants was judged likely to be a technical artifact of the sequencing pipeline. The authors suggested that the approach could potentially be extended to other disease states and immunological phenotypes. HLA typing was unavailable for some donors at each locus, so association tests used only the typed subset. Most TCR sequences were seen in very few donors, while some public TCRs were found in many individuals. According to a later analysis, parvovirus B19, influenza, CMV and Epstein-Barr virus appeared linked to several top co-occurrence clusters. This cohort had only TCR beta chains sequenced, and the lack of alpha or paired-chain data limited which features could be detected.

The cohort consisted of 650 to 850 healthy bone marrow donors. At the time of sampling, all cohort members were nominally healthy, though unrecorded immune exposures were likely present. The donor tested CMV seropositive and was one of the 289 seropositive cohort members. A peripheral blood sample was provided by each donor, and peripheral blood mononuclear cells were used for TCR beta sequencing. The Qiagen DNeasy Blood Extraction Kit was used to extract genomic DNA from the blood cell samples. Including cysteine and phenylalanine, the CDR3 has 13 amino acids. Only the CDR3 part of the read is kept: 39 bases, read in frame from the first base. Relative to germline, V is missing 3 bases and J is missing 2 bases, with 3 bases of the junction outside any gene match. CDR1 and CDR2 are read off the germline V gene (reference sequence) as GTSNPN and SVGIG. The receptor library was made with the immunoSEQ multiplex PCR assay. For the multiplex PCR, a mixture combining 60 forward primers for TCR Vbeta segments and 13 reverse primers for TCR Jbeta segments was used. A multiplex PCR assay on genomic DNA amplified the CDR3 region of rearranged TCR beta genes. The amplified TCR beta libraries were sequenced on the Illumina HiSeq System as 87-base-pair reads. The study's processing was this. In a later analysis, roughly 80 million unique TCR beta chains were counted across the 690 or so repertoires, and approximately 11 million of these chains were shared by at least two donors. To remove PCR and sequencing errors, raw reads were error-corrected and collapsed into unique sequences using a nearest-neighbor algorithm that merged closely related sequences. CDR3 sequences were aligned to IMGT reference sequences to assign V, D and J gene segments. For a sequence to be retained, a match of at least six nucleotides to both a V gene segment and a J gene segment was required. A rearrangement counted as productive if the CDR3 had no stop codons and remained in frame with V and J, and every other rearrangement counted as non-productive. Following IMGT convention, CDR3 was defined as the stretch from the second conserved V-encoded cysteine up to the conserved J-encoded phenylalanine. Sequences without an unambiguous match to a single V gene segment were excluded from the earlier analysis of a few hundred of the donors. In an earlier analysis of almost 600 of the donors, a V segment was called functional when productive rearrangements were above 56.7%, and segregating when the standard deviation between donors exceeded 5%. A statistical classification framework was built to diagnose cytomegalovirus status from the catalog of TCR beta chain sequences. In a later analysis, TCR nucleotide sequences were compared against IMGT/GENE-DB human TR gene sequences so that V and J genes could be assigned. In a later analysis, CDR3 sequences and most-parsimonious VDJ recombination scenarios were assigned using the TCRdist pipeline. In a later analysis, every TCR beta chain was defined by the combination of its CDR3 amino acid sequence and its V-gene family, and reads without a unique V-gene family were dropped. In a later analysis, fewer than 600 highly shared, low-generation-probability nucleotide sequences were removed to address suspected cross-contamination and a sequencing artifact. In a later analysis, a clonal expansion index for each public chain was calculated from normalized within-repertoire ranks of inferred template counts. A later analysis computed generation probabilities with a VDJ recombination model fitted to out-of-frame rearrangements, and checked the results against IGoR. Hypergeometric tests were used in a later analysis to score TCR-TCR, TCR-HLA and TCR-CMV co-occurrence, with a repertoire-size bias correction applied to the TCR pairs. False discovery rates were estimated in a later analysis by permuting HLA or CMV assignments 20 times. In a later analysis, co-occurring TCRs were grouped using DBSCAN, with TCRdist sequence similarity added in when clustering inside HLA-allele-positive subsets. Repertoires with fewer than 30,000 or more than 120,000 public chains, plus five repertoires with anomalous nucleotide sharing, were excluded from co-occurrence clustering. Not all clones reach the TCRdb copy of this immuneACCESS table, which keeps in-frame sequences only. Checked studies attribute under half of the gap to unresolved V genes and leave the rest unexplained. V and J calls and clone size come straight from that table; D and trimming were deduced from the DNA. The sample data list around 87,000 clones, and over 70% of these were observed just once. The ten largest clones represent about 1.2% of the sample.

Turning to this clone: Its antigen is not yet known. No clone much larger than this one lies a single base away; base qualities are absent.

This sequence was found in a girl aged 2 to 9 in good health and CMV-seropositive. Recombination joined TRBV30 with TRBJ2-7; 8 central bases correspond to TRBD2. The sequenced sample consisted of PBMCs. The sequenced DNA is TGTGCCTGGAGAGTAGCGGGAACCTACGAGCAGTACTTC. This encodes CAWRVAGTYEQYF.